This T cell receptor beta chain appears in the sequencing data of a study of PD-1 blockade in classical Hodgkin lymphoma (TCRdb year 2020). Regarding the research as a whole: Nivolumab dosing was 3 mg/kg intravenously every 2 weeks, continuing until either disease progression or unacceptable toxicity. The study used CyTOF and TCR beta sequencing to define a peripheral blood immune signature of response to PD-1 blockade in classical Hodgkin lymphoma.

With regard to this clone: The clone's antigen remains unknown. No much larger clonotype is one base removed from it; base qualities were not supplied.

The time point label of this sample denotes: cycle 4 day 1 (C4D1), after six to seven weeks of nivolumab. Every trial patient had relapsed following autologous stem cell transplantation, and prior brentuximab vedotin exposure was what differed among cohorts A, B and C. The trial cohort comprised approximately 55 patients with relapsed/refractory classical Hodgkin lymphoma whose best overall responses were complete response, partial response or progressive disease. In the multi-cohort phase II CheckMate 205 trial, trial patients received single-agent nivolumab. An independent review committee assessed best overall response by applying the 2007 International Working Group response criteria. Trial PBMCs were collected just before the start of nivolumab (C1D1) and during therapy at cycle 2 day 1 and cycle 4 day 1. After peripheral blood was drawn into 8 mL Vacutainer Cell Preparation Tubes, PBMCs were isolated by centrifugation and then cryopreserved.

The Qiagen DNeasy kit was used to extract genomic DNA from unsorted PBMCs and from the negatively selected CD4+ and CD8+ fractions. Using primers that anneal to V and J segments, immunoSEQ multiplex PCR amplified the TCR beta CDR3 regions. A synthetic immune receptor repertoire was used to minimize amplification bias, and remaining bias was computationally removed after sequencing. Regarding the original processing steps: Custom Python scripts were used to quantify repertoire diversity as the Shannon entropy index. Unsorted, CD4+ and CD8+ repertoires were analyzed separately, except in combined analyses where CD4+ and CD8+ sequences were merged in silico. A clone was considered expanded if an increase in frequency of at least 2-fold after treatment relative to C1D1 was found, and a pseudocount of 0.5 was applied to clones undetected at baseline. Singleton clones were defined as clones with 0 or 1 copy at C1D1, and non-singleton clones were defined as clones with 2 or more copies. Clones expanded in unsorted samples were annotated as CD4+, CD8+ or unknown by matching protein sequences in sorted samples from the same patient. Wilcoxon tests on paired samples were used to test diversity changes from C1D1 to C4D1. In its TCRdb copy, this immuneACCESS table keeps in-frame sequences only and misses some clones. Where compared with another copy, unresolved V genes explain less than half of these, and the others have no known cause. V, J and clone size reflect that table, while D and trimming were determined from the DNA. The sample contains just over 20,000 clones, about 80% of them found a single time. The top ten clones comprise over 15% of the sample.

The paper as a whole reports these results and caveats: A significant rise by C4D1 was seen in CD4+ but not CD8+ TCR diversity (p=0.0027 vs p=0.16), with the rise being most apparent in complete responders (p=0.02). Lower diversity was observed in patients in whom nivolumab was started less than 1 year after ASCT, and these patients were excluded from later analyses so that confounding by immune reconstitution would be avoided. Trial patients achieving complete response had baseline diversity similar to newly diagnosed patients, whereas partial responders and progressors had significantly lower diversity. Baseline TCR diversity was reported to be lower in newly diagnosed patients than in healthy donors, and even lower in relapsed/refractory patients. The study covered only a single clinical trial cohort, and the causes of the repertoire differences, possibly disease activity or prior therapy, were still not defined.

The sample here was peripheral blood mononuclear cells (PBMCs), taken before the fourth cycle of nivolumab. The TCR originated in a human donor with classical Hodgkin lymphoma.

The CDR3 is CASSFRSLVGNEQYF. The nucleotide sequence reads as follows: TGTGCCAGCAGCTTCCGAAGCCTAGTTGGCAACGAGCAGTACTTC. The chain is encoded by TRBV5-6 joined to TRBJ2-7, with an unclear D gene assignment. Measured from the cysteine to the phenylalanine, the CDR3 is 15 residues long. Solely the CDR3 DNA is kept, with 45 bases framed from the first base. Cut back by 2 bases and 5 bases, the V and J ends lie 17 bases apart. CDR1 and CDR2 are drawn from the germline V gene: SGHDT, YYEEEE.